This entry concerns a single TCR beta chain. What it binds is unknown. This sample is drawn from a study of cytomegalovirus exposure and HLA in healthy donors. V shed 7 bases and J 4 bases; nucleotides not matched to a gene: 5. Germline assignment: CDR1 MNHEY and CDR2 SVGAGI. The CDR3 contains 14 residues. PCR amplification relied on 60 Vbeta primers (plus 13 Jbeta primers). Sequencing was performed with immunoSEQ multiplex PCR; in TCRdb, only in-frame clones are kept and a portion is missing. The table has around 64,000 clones, 65% to 90% seen once. Notes on the study in general: Researchers reportedly found TCR beta sequences accurately predicted most subjects' HLA-A and HLA-B alleles. Across HLA loci, a later analysis found differing TCR association rates, with DRB1 most and HLA-C fewest. Only CMV serostatus was available as immune exposure information.

The sample comprised PBMCs. This receptor was identified in a female donor in good health and CMV-seronegative. The chain joins TRBV6-5 to TRBJ1-2, with 11 bases identical to TRBD1. In nucleotides, the CDR3 is TGTGCCAGCACCGGACAGGGGGCGGTCTATGGCTACACCTTC. Translation: CASTGQGAVYGYTF.